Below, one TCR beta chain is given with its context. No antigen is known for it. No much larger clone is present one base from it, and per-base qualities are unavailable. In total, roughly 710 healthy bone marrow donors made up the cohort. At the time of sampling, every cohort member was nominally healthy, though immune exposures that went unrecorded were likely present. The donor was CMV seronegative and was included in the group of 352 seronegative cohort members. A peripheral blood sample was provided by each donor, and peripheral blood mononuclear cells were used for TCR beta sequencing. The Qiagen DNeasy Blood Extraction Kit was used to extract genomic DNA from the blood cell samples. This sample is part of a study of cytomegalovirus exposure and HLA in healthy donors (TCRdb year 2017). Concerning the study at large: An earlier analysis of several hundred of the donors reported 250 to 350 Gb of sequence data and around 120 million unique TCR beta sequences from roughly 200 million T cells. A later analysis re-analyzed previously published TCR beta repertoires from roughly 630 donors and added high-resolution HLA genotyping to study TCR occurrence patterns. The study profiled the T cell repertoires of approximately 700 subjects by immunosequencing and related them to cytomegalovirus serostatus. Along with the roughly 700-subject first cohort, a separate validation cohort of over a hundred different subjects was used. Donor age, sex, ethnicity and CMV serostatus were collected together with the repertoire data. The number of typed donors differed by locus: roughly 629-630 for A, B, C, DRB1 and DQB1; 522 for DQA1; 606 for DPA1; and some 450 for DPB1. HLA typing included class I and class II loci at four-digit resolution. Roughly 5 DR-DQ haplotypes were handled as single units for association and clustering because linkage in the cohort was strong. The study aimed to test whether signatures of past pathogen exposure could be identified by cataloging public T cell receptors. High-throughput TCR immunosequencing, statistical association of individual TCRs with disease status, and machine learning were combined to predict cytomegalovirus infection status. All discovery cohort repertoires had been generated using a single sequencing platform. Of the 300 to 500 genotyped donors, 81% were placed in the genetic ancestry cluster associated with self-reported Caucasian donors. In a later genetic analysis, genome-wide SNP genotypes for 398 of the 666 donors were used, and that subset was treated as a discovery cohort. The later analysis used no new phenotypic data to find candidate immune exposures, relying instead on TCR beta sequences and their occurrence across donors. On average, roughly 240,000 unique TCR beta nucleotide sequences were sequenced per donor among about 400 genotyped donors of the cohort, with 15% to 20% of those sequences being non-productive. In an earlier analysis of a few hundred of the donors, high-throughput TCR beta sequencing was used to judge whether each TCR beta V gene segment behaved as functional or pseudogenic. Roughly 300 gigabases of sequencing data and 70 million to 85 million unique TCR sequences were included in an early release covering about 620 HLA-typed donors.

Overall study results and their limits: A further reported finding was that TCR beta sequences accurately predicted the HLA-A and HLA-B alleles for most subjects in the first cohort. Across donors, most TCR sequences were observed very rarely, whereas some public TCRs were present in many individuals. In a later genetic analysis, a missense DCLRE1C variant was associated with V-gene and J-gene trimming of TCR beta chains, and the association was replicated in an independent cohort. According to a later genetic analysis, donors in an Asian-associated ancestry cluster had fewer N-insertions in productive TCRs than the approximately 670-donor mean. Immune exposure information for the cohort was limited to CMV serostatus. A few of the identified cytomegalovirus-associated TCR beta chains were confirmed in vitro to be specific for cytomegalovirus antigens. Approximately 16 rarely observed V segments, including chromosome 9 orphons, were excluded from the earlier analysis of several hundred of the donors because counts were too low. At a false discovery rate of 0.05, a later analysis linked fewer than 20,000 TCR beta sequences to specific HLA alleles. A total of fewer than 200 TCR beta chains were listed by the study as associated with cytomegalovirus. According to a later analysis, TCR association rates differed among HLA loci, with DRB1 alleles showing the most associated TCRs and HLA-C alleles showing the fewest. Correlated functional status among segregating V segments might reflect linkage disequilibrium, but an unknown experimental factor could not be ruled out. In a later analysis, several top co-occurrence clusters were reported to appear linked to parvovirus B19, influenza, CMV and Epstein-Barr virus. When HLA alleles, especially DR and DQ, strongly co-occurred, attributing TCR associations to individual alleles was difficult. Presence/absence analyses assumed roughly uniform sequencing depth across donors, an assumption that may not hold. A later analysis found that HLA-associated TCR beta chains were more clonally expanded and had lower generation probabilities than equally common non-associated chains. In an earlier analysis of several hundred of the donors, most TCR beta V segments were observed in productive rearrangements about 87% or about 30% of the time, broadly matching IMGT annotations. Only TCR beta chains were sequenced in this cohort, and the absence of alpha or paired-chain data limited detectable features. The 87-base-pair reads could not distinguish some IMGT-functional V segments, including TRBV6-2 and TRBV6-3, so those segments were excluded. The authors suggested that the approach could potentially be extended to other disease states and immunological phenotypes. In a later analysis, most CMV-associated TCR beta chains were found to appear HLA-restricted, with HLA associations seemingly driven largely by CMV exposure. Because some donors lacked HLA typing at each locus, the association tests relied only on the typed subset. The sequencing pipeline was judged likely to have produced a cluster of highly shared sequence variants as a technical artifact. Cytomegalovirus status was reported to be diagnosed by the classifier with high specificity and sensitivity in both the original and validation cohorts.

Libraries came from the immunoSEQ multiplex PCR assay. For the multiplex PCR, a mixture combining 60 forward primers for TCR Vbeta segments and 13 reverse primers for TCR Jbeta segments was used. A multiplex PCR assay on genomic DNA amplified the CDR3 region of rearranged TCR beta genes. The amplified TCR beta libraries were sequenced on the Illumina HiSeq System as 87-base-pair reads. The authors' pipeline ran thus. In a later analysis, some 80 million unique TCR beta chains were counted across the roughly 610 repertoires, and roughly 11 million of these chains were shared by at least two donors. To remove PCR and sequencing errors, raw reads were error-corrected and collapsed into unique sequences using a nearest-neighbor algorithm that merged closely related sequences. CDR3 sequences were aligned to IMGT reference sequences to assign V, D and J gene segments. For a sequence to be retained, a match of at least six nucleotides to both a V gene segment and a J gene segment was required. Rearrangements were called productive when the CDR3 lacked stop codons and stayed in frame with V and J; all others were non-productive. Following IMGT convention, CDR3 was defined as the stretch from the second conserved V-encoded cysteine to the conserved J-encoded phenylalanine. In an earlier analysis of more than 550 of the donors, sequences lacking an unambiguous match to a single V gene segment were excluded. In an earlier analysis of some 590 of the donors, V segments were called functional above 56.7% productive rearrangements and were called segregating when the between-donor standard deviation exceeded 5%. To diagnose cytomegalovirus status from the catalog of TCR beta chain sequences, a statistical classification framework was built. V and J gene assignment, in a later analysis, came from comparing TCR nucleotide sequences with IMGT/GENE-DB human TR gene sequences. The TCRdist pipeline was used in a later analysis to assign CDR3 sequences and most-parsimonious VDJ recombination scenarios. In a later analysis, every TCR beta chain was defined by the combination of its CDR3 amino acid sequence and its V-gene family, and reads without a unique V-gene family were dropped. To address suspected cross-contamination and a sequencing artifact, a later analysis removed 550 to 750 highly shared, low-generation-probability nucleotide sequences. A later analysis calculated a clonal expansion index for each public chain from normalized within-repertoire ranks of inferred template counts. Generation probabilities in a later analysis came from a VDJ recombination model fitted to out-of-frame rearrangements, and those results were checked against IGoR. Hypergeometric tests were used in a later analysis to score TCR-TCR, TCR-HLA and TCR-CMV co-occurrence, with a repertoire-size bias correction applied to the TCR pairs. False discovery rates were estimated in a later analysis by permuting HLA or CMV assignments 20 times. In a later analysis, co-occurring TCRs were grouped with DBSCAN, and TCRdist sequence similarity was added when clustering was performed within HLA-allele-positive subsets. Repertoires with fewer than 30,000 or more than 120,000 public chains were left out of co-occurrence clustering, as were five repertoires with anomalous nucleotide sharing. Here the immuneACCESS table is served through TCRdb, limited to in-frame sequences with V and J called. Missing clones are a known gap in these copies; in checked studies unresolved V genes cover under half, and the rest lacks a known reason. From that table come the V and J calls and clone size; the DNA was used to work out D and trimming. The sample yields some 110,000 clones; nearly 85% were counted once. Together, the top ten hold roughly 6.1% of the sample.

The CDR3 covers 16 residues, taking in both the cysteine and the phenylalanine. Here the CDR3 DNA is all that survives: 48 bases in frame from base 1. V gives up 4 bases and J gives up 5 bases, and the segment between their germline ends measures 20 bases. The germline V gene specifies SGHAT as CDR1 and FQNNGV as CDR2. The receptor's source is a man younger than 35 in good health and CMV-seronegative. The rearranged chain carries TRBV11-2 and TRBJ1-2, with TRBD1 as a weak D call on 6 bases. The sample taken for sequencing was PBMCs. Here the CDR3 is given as CASSSQGTPYPYGYTF. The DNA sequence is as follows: TGTGCCAGCAGCTCCCAAGGGACACCGTACCCATATGGCTACACCTTC.